Below, 16 T cell receptor beta chains from the same sample are listed, as sequenced in a study of CD8+CD57+ T cells in acquired aplastic anemia (dated by TCRdb to between 2018 and 2020). Sequenced using an Illumina HiSeq 2000. Genomic DNA served as template for TCR beta VDJ combination and CDR3 sequence profiling. TCRdb applied fastp at Q25 and MiXCR to the public reads, then kept only in-frame beta chains. CDR3 protein duplicates are merged, each entry listing the most common genes and DNA. Counted in this sample were more than 150,000 distinct CDR3 sequences; approximately 48% of them appeared once. The biggest ten clones account for roughly 13% of the sample. Flow cytometry had shown CD8+CD57+ cell expansion in the patients selected for sequencing. The specimen was sorted CD4+, CD8+, or CD8+CD57+ T cells (not recorded which) from PBMCs. All receptors derive from a human donor with aplastic anemia.

The chain carries TRBV2 and TRBJ2-7; 11 nucleotides line up with TRBD2. CDR3 length: 15 residues. Unmatched junction bases numbered 12, after V lost 8 bases and J lost 6 bases. CDR1 and CDR2 from the germline V gene are SNHLY and FYNNEI. The CDR3 loop reads CASGELAGVLSEQYF. CDR3 DNA: TGTGCCAGCGGCGAACTAGCGGGAGTTCTCAGCGAGCAGTACTTC.

This clonotype has ten or more counts. This chain connects TRBV9 to TRBJ2-1; no firm D call. CDR3 length equals 15 residues. V was cut by 1 base and J by 0 bases, with 8 bases left in between. Germline-derived CDR1 and CDR2 are SGDLS and YYNGEE. CDR3 sequence: CASSVKVSSYNEQFF. The CDR3 DNA sequence: TGTGCCAGCAGCGTAAAGGTTAGCTCCTACAATGAGCAGTTCTTC.

This clonotype is a singleton in its sample. This chain connects TRBV7-2 to TRBJ2-7, with TRBD1 identical over 7 bases. The V gene's germline CDR1 is SGHTA and CDR2 FQGNSA. V was clipped by 5 bases and J by 2 bases; unmatched bases: 6. The CDR3 covers 14 residues. The CDR3 sequence is CASSVPTGPYEQYF. DNA of the CDR3: TGTGCCAGCAGCGTCCCGACAGGGCCCTACGAGCAGTACTTC.

The J gene is TRBJ1-6, the V gene TRBV5-4; the D is unclear. In germline, CDR1 is SGHNT, CDR2 YYREEE (reference sequence). The CDR3 runs to 11 residues. V gave up 0 bases and J gave up 17 bases, with 9 bases separating them. The CDR3 sequence is CASSLGLEIHF. The CDR3 DNA reads as TGTGCCAGCAGCTTGGGCCTAGAGATCCACTTT.

This sequence joins TRBV20-1 and TRBJ1-1, with TRBD1 matching over 8 bases. The germline V gene has CDR1 DFQATT and CDR2 SNEGSKA (reference sequence). The CDR3 runs 13 residues. V gave up 1 base and J gave up 6 bases; unmatched junction bases: 4. CDR3 DNA: TGCAGTGCTAGAGCAGGGGGCGCATCTGAAGCTTTCTTT. Its protein product is CSARAGGASEAFF.

V gene TRBV2 combines with J gene TRBJ2-7; TRBD1 is a possible D gene (6 bases). V shed 5 bases and J shed 3 bases, with 14 bases lying between them. Germline V gene sequence: CDR1 SNHLY, CDR2 FYNNEI. The CDR3 runs to 14 residues. The CDR3 bases are TGTGCCAGCAGTTTCGGGACACCGAACTACGAGCAGTACTTC. This translates into CASSFGTPNYEQYF.

For this clonotype: A read error is likely, as this CDR3 ends without the conserved phenylalanine or tryptophan. The V call is TRBV12-3 or TRBV12-4, the J call TRBJ1-6; D gene uncertain. Trimming cost V 0 bases and J 10 bases, with 4 bases left between them. The length of the CDR3 is 12 residues. CDR3 sequence reads: CASSLARSPLHL. The CDR3, as DNA: TGTGCCAGCAGTTTAGCGCGGTCACCCCTCCACCTT.

V is TRBV2 and J is TRBJ2-5, with D hard to call. The length of the CDR3 is 12 residues. Germline CDR1 and CDR2: SNHLY and FYNNEI. V shed 7 bases and J shed 3 bases, with 9 bases lying between them. CDR3 protein: CASIYVEETQYF. For the CDR3, the DNA is TGTGCCAGCATTTATGTCGAAGAGACCCAGTACTTC.

Note on this clonotype: Germline and junction disagree at one end, which may indicate a read error. The chain has TRBV5-8 and TRBJ1-1; D not resolved. The germline CDR1 and CDR2 sequences are SGHTS and YDEGEE. CDR3 length equals 15 residues. Here the CDR3 DNA reads TGTGCCAGCAGCTTAGGGTTGGGGATGAGCACTGAGGCTTTCTTT. Amino acid sequence: CASSLGLGMSTEAFF.

The CDR3 loop reads CASSLRLAGGNEQFF. CDR3 nucleotide sequence: TGTGCCAGCAGCTTGAGGCTAGCGGGGGGGAATGAGCAGTTCTTC. The chain has TRBV5-6 and TRBJ2-1, with 12 nucleotides matching TRBD2. V trimming: 1 base; J trimming: 7 bases; junction bases outside the gene matches: 3. CDR1 and CDR2 from the germline V gene are SGHDT and YYEEEE. CDR3 length: 15 residues.

This clonotype has only a few counts. The J gene is TRBJ2-5, the V gene TRBV2; 9 nucleotides match TRBD2. CDR3 length equals 15 residues. The junction had 7 bases not matched to a gene; V was cut back by 4 bases and J by 4 bases. CDR1 and CDR2 from the germline V gene are SNHLY and FYNNEI. In DNA, the CDR3 is TGTGCCAGCAGTGCGGCGGGAGGGATTGGAGAGACCCAGTACTTC. This gives the protein CASSAAGGIGETQYF.

A remark on this clonotype: A read error is likely, as this CDR3 ends without the conserved phenylalanine or tryptophan. Here the CDR3 reads CASSPGTYEQYL. In DNA form, the CDR3 reads TGTGCCAGCAGCCCCGGTACCTACGAGCAGTACCTC. The J gene is TRBJ2-7, the V gene TRBV7-9; D unresolved. The length of the CDR3 is 12 residues. V dropped 5 bases and J dropped 2 bases, with 7 bases sitting between them. Germline V CDR1 and CDR2: SEHNR, FQNEAQ (reference sequence).

The J gene is TRBJ2-1, the V gene TRBV27; 8 bases are a match to TRBD1. The CDR3 sequence is 15 residues long. Germline trimming cut 6 bases from V and 0 bases from J; bases unmatched to any gene: 4. Germline CDR1 MNHEY, CDR2 SMNVEV (reference sequence). The CDR3 loop reads CASRAGTGSYNEQFF. CDR3 bases: TGTGCCAGCAGGGCCGGGACAGGCTCCTACAATGAGCAGTTCTTC.

This clonotype has more than one count but fewer than ten. The rearrangement joins TRBV29-1 to TRBJ2-3; 7 bases align to TRBD1. Germline-derived CDR1 and CDR2 are SQVTM and ANQGSEA. The V gene end was trimmed by 3 bases and the J gene end by 4 bases; junction bases not matched to a gene: 1. This CDR3 spans 12 amino acids. The CDR3 DNA reads TGCAGCGTTGAGACAGGGTCAGATACGCAGTATTTT. As protein: CSVETGSDTQYF.

The chain carries TRBV20-1 and TRBJ2-7; tentative D call: TRBD1 (6 bases). Looked up from germline, CDR1 is DFQATT and CDR2 is SNEGSKA (reference sequence). CDR3 length equals 13 residues. Trimming left V 3 bases short and J 2 bases short, with 11 bases between. CDR3 in DNA: TGCAGTGCTAGTGGCAGGGGCCCCTACGAGCAGTACTTC. Protein sequence: CSASGRGPYEQYF.

The chain carries TRBV10-3 and TRBJ1-3; D unresolved. Between the trimmed V and J ends, which lost 1 base and 2 bases, there was a span of 6 bases. The CDR3 sequence is 14 residues long. From germline, CDR1 is ENHRY and CDR2 SYGVKD. CDR3 loop: CAISEWIAGNTIYF. In DNA form, the CDR3 reads TGTGCCATCAGTGAGTGGATCGCTGGAAACACCATATATTTT.